This entry lists 30 T cell receptor beta chains sequenced from one sample in a study of OX40 agonist ivuxolimab in advanced cancers. TCRdb's copy holds only in-frame clones and misses some; the assay was immunoSEQ multiplex PCR. The sample contains roughly 93,000 clones, 92% of which appear only once. The sample was CD4+ or CD8+ T cells sorted from blood, taken in a trial of the OX40 agonist ivuxolimab. The origin of the receptors is an adult with an advanced solid tumor such as melanoma, head and neck, liver or kidney cancer.

The chain is built from TRBV7-8 and TRBJ2-6, with 14 bases identical to TRBD2. The CDR3 contains 20 residues. The germline V gene has CDR1 SGHVS and CDR2 FQNEAQ. The V segment lost 5 bases and the J segment 2 bases; nucleotides outside the gene matches: 11. CDR3 bases: TGTGCCAGCAGCGCCCGACTAGCGGGAGGGCTAGTGACTGGGGCCAACGTCCTGACTTTC. Translated: CASSARLAGGLVTGANVLTF.

This clone came up once. This chain joins TRBV9 and TRBJ1-1; 7 bases map to TRBD1. The CDR3 length is 15 residues. Germline assignment: CDR1 SGDLS and CDR2 YYNGEE. The V gene end was trimmed by 4 bases and the J gene end by 1 base; junction bases not matched to a gene: 7. The CDR3 reads CASSTRTGANTEAFF. In DNA form, the CDR3 reads TGTGCCAGCAGCACCCGGACAGGCGCGAACACTGAAGCTTTCTTT. The whole variable domain, remainder taken from reference TRBV9 and TRBJ1-1, is DSGVTQTPKHLITATGQRVTLRCSPRSGDLSVYWYQQSLDQGLQFLIQYYNGEERAKGNILERFSAQQFPDLHSELNLSSLELGDSALYFCASSTRTGANTEAFFGQGTRLTVV.

This sequence joins TRBV2 and TRBJ1-1; unclear D gene. Germline-derived CDR1 and CDR2 are SNHLY and FYNNEI. This CDR3 has 11 residues. V gave up 4 bases and J gave up 7 bases, with 7 bases separating them. This CDR3 is CASSGGYEAFF. DNA of the CDR3: TGTGCCAGCAGTGGGGGTTATGAAGCTTTCTTT.

V gene TRBV5-4 combines with J gene TRBJ2-7; TRBD1 aligns across 8 bases. With 4 bases clipped from V and 3 bases from J, the junction kept 9 bases outside the gene matches. The length of the CDR3 is 15 residues. The germline CDR1 and CDR2 sequences are SGHNT and YYREEE (reference sequence). The CDR3 sequence is CASSKVTGEFYEQYF. The CDR3, as DNA: TGTGCCAGCAGCAAGGTGACAGGGGAATTCTACGAGCAGTACTTC.

The rearrangement links TRBV29-1 to TRBJ1-2, with 7 bases lining up with TRBD1. This CDR3 is built from 12 residues. V dropped 4 bases and J dropped 8; count of bases not matched to a gene: 7. CDR1 is SQVTM, CDR2 ANQGSEA, per germline. The DNA of the CDR3 is TGCAGCGTTGGCCCCCAGGGGGGCGGCTACACCTTC. Residues: CSVGPQGGGYTF. Looking up the rest from reference TRBV29-1 and TRBJ1-2 gives the full variable domain: SAVISQKPSRDICQRGTSLTIQCQVDSQVTMMFWYRQQPGQSLTLIATANQGSEATYESGFVIDKFPISRPNLTFSTLTVSNMSPEDSSIYLCSVGPQGGGYTFGSGTRLTVV.

The J gene is TRBJ2-5, the V gene TRBV4-1, with 11 bases fitting TRBD1. Germline CDR1 is MGHRA and CDR2 is YSYEKL. The CDR3 loop spans 17 amino acids. V gave up 4 bases and J gave up 4 bases; unmatched junction bases: 11. The CDR3 coding sequence is TGCGCCAGCAGCCCCCTCGGGACAGGGGGATTCGGAGAGACCCAGTACTTC. It specifies CASSPLGTGGFGETQYF.

V and J are TRBV30 and TRBJ1-2; D unresolved. CDR1 and CDR2 (germline): GTSNPN, SVGIG (reference sequence). V was clipped by 2 bases and J by 5 bases, with 9 bases between them. This CDR3 has 12 residues. The CDR3 is CAWSPLTYGYTF. The CDR3 region has the DNA TGTGCCTGGAGTCCCCTGACTTATGGCTACACCTTC.

This chain connects TRBV7-2 to TRBJ2-5; the D call may be TRBD1 or TRBD2 (5 bases each). Trimming left V 3 bases short and J 2 bases short, with 10 bases between. The CDR3 length is 14 residues. Per the germline V gene, CDR1 is SGHTA and CDR2 is FQGNSA. The CDR3 DNA is TGTGCCAGCAGCTTCCAGGGCGGGCAAGAGACCCAGTACTTC. Its protein is CASSFQGGQETQYF.

CDR3 nucleotide sequence: TGCGCCAGCAGTATTACCGGGACGAGTACCTACGAGCAGTACTTC. Its translation is CASSITGTSTYEQYF. The chain uses TRBV10-2 and TRBJ2-7, with D tentatively TRBD1 or TRBD2 (5 bases each). The CDR3 sequence is 15 residues long. Germline lookup yields CDR1 WSHSY and CDR2 SAAADI. Trimming stripped 5 bases from V and 2 bases from J, with 16 bases between.

The chain joins TRBV10-2 to TRBJ2-6, with 10 bases fitting TRBD1. CDR1 and CDR2 from the germline V gene are WSHSY and SAAADI. CDR3 size: 19 residues. Trimming took 0 bases from V and 0 from J; bases not matched to a gene: 5. CDR3 nucleotide sequence: TGCGCCAGCAGTGAGTCGGACAGGGGGGTTTACTCTGGGGCCAACGTCCTGACTTTC. Amino acids: CASSESDRGVYSGANVLTF.

The CDR3 nucleotides are TGCGCCAGCAGCTTGGAACTCGACACAGATACGCAGTATTTT. It is translated as CASSLELDTDTQYF. The chain employs TRBV5-1 and TRBJ2-3; D ambiguous. This CDR3 has 14 amino acids. Trimming took 0 bases from V and 2 from J, leaving 7 bases between them. Germline assignment: CDR1 SGHRS and CDR2 YFSETQ.

Details on this clone: This CDR3 is also generated by other DNA sequences in the sample. The chain recombines TRBV7-2 with TRBJ2-5; D unclear. Trimming took off 1 base at V and 2 bases at J, with 2 bases between the two ends. Germline-derived CDR1 and CDR2 are SGHTA and FQGNSA. This CDR3 is 12 amino acids long. In DNA, the CDR3 is TGTGCCAGCAGCTTAGGACAAGAGACCCAGTACTTC. Translated: CASSLGQETQYF.

The V and J genes are TRBV19 and TRBJ1-5; 8 bases are shared with TRBD1. The CDR3 sequence is 12 residues long. Germline V CDR1 and CDR2: LNHDA, SQIVND (reference sequence). V was clipped by 6 bases and J by 6 bases; unmatched bases: 1. Here the CDR3 DNA reads TGTGCCAGTAGCGACAGGGGTCAGCCCCAGCATTTT. It translates to CASSDRGQPQHF. Looking up the rest from reference TRBV19 and TRBJ1-5 gives the full variable domain: DGGITQSPKYLFRKEGQNVTLSCEQNLNHDAMYWYRQDPGQGLRLIYYSQIVNDFQKGDIAEGYSVSREKKESFPLTVTSAQKNPTAFYLCASSDRGQPQHFGDGTRLSIL.

This chain joins TRBV19 and TRBJ1-3; TRBD1 matches at 8 bases. CDR1 LNHDA and CDR2 SQIVND come from the germline V gene (reference sequence). CDR3 length: 18 amino acids. Germline trimming cut 3 bases from V and 2 bases from J; bases unmatched to any gene: 12. The CDR3, as DNA: TGTGCCAGTAGTATCCGGGGTGGACAGGGCTTAGCTGGAAACACCATATATTTT. Protein: CASSIRGGQGLAGNTIYF.

This chain connects TRBV11-2 to TRBJ2-2; D perhaps matches TRBD2 (7 bases). Trimming left V 5 bases short and J 2 bases short, with 18 bases between. Germline loops: CDR1 SGHAT, CDR2 FQNNGV. The CDR3 runs to 17 residues. The DNA for the CDR3 is TGTGCCAGCAGCCCCCCGCTAGGGGGGGGAAACACCGGGGAGCTGTTTTTT. It is translated as CASSPPLGGGNTGELFF.

The rearrangement uses TRBV19 and TRBJ1-1, with a weak D call TRBD1 (6 bases). The V end was cut by 3 bases, the J end by 10 bases, with 12 bases between. The CDR3 has 12 residues. The V gene's germline CDR1 is LNHDA and CDR2 SQIVND (reference sequence). This CDR3 reads CASSMTGNGAFF. In DNA form, the CDR3 reads TGTGCCAGTAGTATGACAGGAAATGGAGCTTTCTTT. Full variable domain (missing parts from reference TRBV19 and TRBJ1-1): DGGITQSPKYLFRKEGQNVTLSCEQNLNHDAMYWYRQDPGQGLRLIYYSQIVNDFQKGDIAEGYSVSREKKESFPLTVTSAQKNPTAFYLCASSMTGNGAFFGQGTRLTVV.

This clone was counted a single time. The gene calls are TRBV11-2 and TRBJ2-7; possible D gene TRBD2, 5 bases. The CDR3 sequence is 14 residues long. V was pared by 3 bases and J by 8 bases, with 17 bases between. Germline CDR1 reads SGHAT; CDR2 reads FQNNGV. The CDR3 nucleotides read TGTGCCAGCAGCTTCGGGGATCCAACCGTGCAGCAGTACTTC. This encodes CASSFGDPTVQQYF.

V and J are TRBV5-1 and TRBJ1-4, with a weak D call TRBD1 (5 bases). V lost 2 bases and J lost 8, with 16 bases in between. The CDR3 runs to 15 residues. The germline V gene has CDR1 SGHRS and CDR2 YFSETQ. Here the CDR3 DNA reads TGCGCCAGCAGCTTTTCAGGGCGGGAAGAAGAAAAACTGTTTTTT. Its translation is CASSFSGREEEKLFF. Filled out from reference TRBV5-1 and TRBJ1-4, the complete variable domain reads KAGVTQTPRYLIKTRGQQVTLSCSPISGHRSVSWYQQTPGQGLQFLFEYFSETQRNKGNFPGRFSGRQFSNSRSEMNVSTLELGDSALYLCASSFSGREEEKLFFGSGTQLSVL.

J is TRBJ1-5 and V is TRBV30, with D possibly being TRBD1 (6 bases). Per the germline V gene, CDR1 is GTSNPN and CDR2 is SVGIG (reference sequence). V dropped 3 bases and J dropped 6 bases, with 12 bases sitting between them. The CDR3 has 13 residues. DNA of the CDR3: TGTGCCTGGAGCCCGAGGGGGAGTCAGCCCCAGCATTTT. Amino acids: CAWSPRGSQPQHF. The full variable domain, rest sourced from reference TRBV30 and TRBJ1-5, is SQTIHQWPATLVQPVGSPLSLECTVEGTSNPNLYWYRQAAGRGLQLLFYSVGIGQISSEVPQNLSASRPQDRQFILSSKKLLLSDSGFYLCAWSPRGSQPQHFGDGTRLSIL.

The chain has TRBV5-1 and TRBJ2-1; D unresolved. This CDR3 is 14 amino acids long. Germline values: CDR1 SGHRS, CDR2 YFSETQ. V lost 4 bases and J 10 bases, leaving 18 bases between the germline ends. The CDR3 DNA sequence: TGCGCCAGCAGCCCAGTACCCCAGAGCGACGAGCAGTTCTTC. Protein: CASSPVPQSDEQFF.

This chain links TRBV2 with TRBJ2-7, with TRBD1 matching over 8 bases. CDR3 length: 15 residues. V trimming: 7 bases; J trimming: 5 bases; junction bases outside the gene matches: 13. Germline V gives CDR1 SNHLY, CDR2 FYNNEI. The CDR3 protein is CASTRGGRGLHEQYF. The CDR3 nucleotides are TGTGCCAGCACCCGGGGCGGCAGGGGGCTACACGAGCAGTACTTC.

V usage is TRBV5-1 and J usage is TRBJ2-3; 7 bases agree with TRBD2. The CDR3 has 16 amino acids. The germline CDR1 and CDR2 sequences are SGHRS and YFSETQ. V trimming: 4 bases; J trimming: 1 base; junction bases outside the gene matches: 9. The CDR3 DNA follows: TGCGCCAGCAGCCCGGACTTGGGAGGGGGCACAGATACGCAGTATTTT. This sequence encodes CASSPDLGGGTDTQYF.

In this sample, this clone turned up a few times. V usage is TRBV15 and J usage is TRBJ2-1; 13 positions match TRBD2. The CDR3 consists of 18 residues. Trimming took 0 bases from V and 1 from J; bases not matched to a gene: 3. Per germline, CDR1 LNHNV and CDR2 YYDKDF (reference sequence). The CDR3 loop reads CATSRELAGGSSYNEQFF. CDR3 DNA sequence: TGTGCCACCAGCAGAGAACTAGCGGGGGGGAGTTCCTACAATGAGCAGTTCTTC.

This clone was observed a few times. V usage is TRBV5-1 and J usage is TRBJ2-5; 10 bases align to TRBD2. The CDR3 extends over 19 amino acids. Germline assignment: CDR1 SGHRS and CDR2 YFSETQ. J was trimmed by 5 bases and V by 2 bases; bases with no gene match: 18. CDR3 sequence: CASSFRASGRIGGAETQYF. The CDR3 region has the DNA TGCGCCAGCAGCTTCCGGGCTAGCGGGAGAATAGGGGGGGCGGAGACCCAGTACTTC.

The CDR3 DNA reads TGTGCCAGCAACCTACTGCGGGGTGAGCAGTTCTTC. It specifies CASNLLRGEQFF. The V gene is TRBV6-1, the J gene TRBJ2-1; D might be TRBD2 (6 bases). V shed 7 bases and J shed 9 bases, with 13 bases lying between them. The germline V gene encodes CDR1 MNHNS and CDR2 SASEGT. CDR3 length: 12 amino acids.

The rearrangement uses TRBV7-6 and TRBJ1-1, with D unresolved. This CDR3 comprises 14 residues. Trimming shortened V by 5 bases and J by 1 base, and 11 bases separated the two germline ends. The germline V gene has CDR1 SGHVS and CDR2 FNYEAQ. CDR3 protein: CASSPAPENTEAFF. The CDR3 coding sequence is TGTGCCAGCAGCCCCGCCCCGGAGAACACTGAAGCTTTCTTT.

The chain's CDR3 is CASSSQGRANTEAFF. CDR3 bases: TGTGCCAGCAGCTCCCAGGGGAGGGCGAACACTGAAGCTTTCTTT. This chain links TRBV11-2 with TRBJ1-1; possibly TRBD1 for D (6 bases). The CDR3 spans 15 residues. Germline V lookup: CDR1 SGHAT, CDR2 FQNNGV. V lost 4 bases and J lost 1, with 13 bases in between.

V and J are TRBV6-5 and TRBJ1-1; D remains ambiguous. The ends were cut back, 5 bases at V and 5 bases at J, with 3 bases in the middle. The CDR3 is 10 amino acids. The germline V gene has CDR1 MNHEY and CDR2 SVGAGI. CDR3 loop: CASSRTEAFF. The CDR3 DNA sequence: TGTGCCAGCAGTCGGACTGAAGCTTTCTTT.

The chain has TRBV6-1 and TRBJ1-4; possibly TRBD1 for D (5 bases). This CDR3 contains 14 residues. Trimming left V 5 bases short and J 3 bases short, with 10 bases between. CDR1 is MNHNS, CDR2 SASEGT, per germline. The CDR3 protein is CASSRTPANEKLFF. CDR3 DNA: TGTGCCAGCAGTAGGACACCTGCTAATGAAAAACTGTTTTTT.

The J gene is TRBJ1-5, the V gene TRBV6-1; TRBD1 aligns across 9 bases. CDR1 is MNHNS, CDR2 SASEGT, per germline. The CDR3 consists of 16 residues. After removal of 2 bases from V and 4 bases from J, the junction contained 6 bases not matched to a gene. The CDR3, as DNA: TGTGCCAGCAGTGAACGTGGACAGGGGCGGAATCAGCCCCAGCATTTT. It yields the protein CASSERGQGRNQPQHF.